Listed below are T cell receptor beta chains from one sample, sequenced in a study of blood T cell repertoires in COVID-19. Sequenced by immunoSEQ multiplex PCR; TCRdb stores in-frame clones only, minus some. The sample has 100,000 to 150,000 clones; roughly 79% are singletons. Material: peripheral blood. The receptors here all came from a human donor in a cohort sampled during active COVID-19. Each CDR3 is given with its conserved first and last residue. The order of the fields is J gene, clone size, V gene, D gene, CDR3 DNA, CDR3 protein. D genes are given only for firm matches. Rows give clone size only sometimes, using once, few, many, or a class for an expanded clone.

J gene: TRBJ1-1
clone size: -
V gene: TRBV29-1
D gene: TRBD1
CDR3 DNA: TGCAGCGTTGGGGGGACAGGGGGCACTGAAGCTTTCTTT
CDR3 protein: CSVGGTGGTEAFF

J gene: TRBJ2-7
clone size: -
V gene: TRBV4-1
D gene: TRBD1
CDR3 DNA: TGCGCCAGCAGCCAAGATGGGTTTGGGGACAGGGGTCTGACGCAGTACTTC
CDR3 protein: CASSQDGFGDRGLTQYF

J gene: TRBJ2-3
clone size: -
V gene: TRBV29-1
D gene: TRBD1
CDR3 DNA: TGCAGCGCCGGGGGACAGGGTACTGGGACAGATACGCAGTATTTT
CDR3 protein: CSAGGQGTGTDTQYF

J gene: TRBJ1-5
clone size: -
V gene: TRBV24-1
D gene: -
CDR3 DNA: TGTGCCACCAGTGATGGGGGGGGATATCAGCCCCAGCATTTT
CDR3 protein: CATSDGGGYQPQHF

J gene: TRBJ1-2
clone size: -
V gene: TRBV28
D gene: -
CDR3 DNA: TGTGCCAGCAGTTCGAGACCCTTAAGGGGCTATGGCTACACCTTC
CDR3 protein: CASSSRPLRGYGYTF

J gene: TRBJ1-1
clone size: once
V gene: TRBV12-5
D gene: -
CDR3 DNA: TGTGCTAGTGGTAAGGGGGTGACAGACACTGAAGCTTTCTTT
CDR3 protein: CASGKGVTDTEAFF

J gene: TRBJ2-7
clone size: once
V gene: TRBV6-5
D gene: TRBD1
CDR3 DNA: TGTGCCAGCAGGGACAGGGTCTCCTACGAGCAGTACTTC
CDR3 protein: CASRDRVSYEQYF

J gene: TRBJ2-2
clone size: -
V gene: TRBV2
D gene: -
CDR3 DNA: TGTGCCAGCGAGCAGGGCCTACCCAACACCGGGGAGCTGTTTTTT
CDR3 protein: CASEQGLPNTGELFF

J gene: TRBJ1-2
clone size: -
V gene: TRBV19
D gene: TRBD1
CDR3 DNA: TGTGCCACCAGACCGGGACAGGGCCATGGCTACACCTTC
CDR3 protein: CATRPGQGHGYTF

J gene: TRBJ2-5
clone size: -
V gene: TRBV3-1/TRBV3-2
D gene: TRBD2
CDR3 DNA: TGTGCCAGCAGCCGAGGGACTAGAGAGGTGGTGAGTCAAGAGACCCAGTACTTC
CDR3 protein: CASSRGTREVVSQETQYF

J gene: TRBJ1-4
clone size: -
V gene: TRBV2
D gene: -
CDR3 DNA: TGTGCCAGCAGTACAGGGCCGGGTATTGAAAAACTGTTTTTT
CDR3 protein: CASSTGPGIEKLFF

J gene: TRBJ1-1
clone size: -
V gene: TRBV7-2
D gene: -
CDR3 DNA: TGTGCCAGCAGATACGATAAGGGCGGGGCGCAGAAAGCTTTCTTT
CDR3 protein: CASRYDKGGAQKAFF

J gene: TRBJ1-1
clone size: -
V gene: TRBV30
D gene: -
CDR3 DNA: TGTGCCTGGAGGCGAGGGTATCTGAGCACTGAAGCTTTCTTT
CDR3 protein: CAWRRGYLSTEAFF

J gene: TRBJ1-1
clone size: -
V gene: TRBV4-3
D gene: -
CDR3 DNA: TGCGCCAGCAGCCAATATCGGGACATGAACACTGAAGCTTTCTTT
CDR3 protein: CASSQYRDMNTEAFF

J gene: TRBJ2-3
clone size: -
V gene: TRBV7-3
D gene: TRBD2
CDR3 DNA: TGTGCCAGCAGCTGGGGGACTAAAACAGATACGCAGTATTTT
CDR3 protein: CASSWGTKTDTQYF

J gene: TRBJ2-3
clone size: -
V gene: TRBV12-3/TRBV12-4
D gene: -
CDR3 DNA: TGTGCCAGCAGTTTCAGAGATACGCAGTATTTT
CDR3 protein: CASSFRDTQYF

J gene: TRBJ1-5
clone size: few
V gene: TRBV19
D gene: -
CDR3 DNA: TGTGCCAGTAGTTCCACATATCAGCCCCAGCATTTT
CDR3 protein: CASSSTYQPQHF

J gene: TRBJ2-3
clone size: few
V gene: TRBV7-3
D gene: TRBD2
CDR3 DNA: TGTGCCAGCAGCTTATTGGGGGGGTTATCCACAGATACGCAGTATTTT
CDR3 protein: CASSLLGGLSTDTQYF

J gene: TRBJ2-5
clone size: -
V gene: TRBV4-2
D gene: TRBD2
CDR3 DNA: TGTGCCAGCAGCCAAGATCAGGGGATTAGCGGGGGGGCTGGGAGAGAGACCCAGTACTTC
CDR3 protein: CASSQDQGISGGAGRETQYF

J gene: TRBJ2-2
clone size: -
V gene: TRBV7-9
D gene: TRBD1
CDR3 DNA: TGTGCCAGCAGCCTCGGCGGGGACAGGGGTGACACCGGGGAGCTGTTTTTT
CDR3 protein: CASSLGGDRGDTGELFF

J gene: TRBJ2-7
clone size: -
V gene: TRBV9
D gene: -
CDR3 DNA: TGTGCCAGCAGCCCCTCGACAGGTTTTAGCTCCTACGAGCAGTACTTC
CDR3 protein: CASSPSTGFSSYEQYF

J gene: TRBJ1-2
clone size: -
V gene: TRBV30
D gene: TRBD1
CDR3 DNA: TGTGCCTGGAGTGACGGGACAGACTATGGCTACACCTTC
CDR3 protein: CAWSDGTDYGYTF

J gene: TRBJ1-1
clone size: -
V gene: TRBV30
D gene: -
CDR3 DNA: TGTGCCTGGACCCCGGGACATCAGAACACTGAAGCTTTCTTT
CDR3 protein: CAWTPGHQNTEAFF

J gene: TRBJ2-5
clone size: -
V gene: TRBV7-2
D gene: TRBD2
CDR3 DNA: TGTGCCAGCAGCTTCAACCGCGGGGGGGCTGGAGAGACCCAGTACTTC
CDR3 protein: CASSFNRGGAGETQYF

J gene: TRBJ2-7
clone size: -
V gene: TRBV15
D gene: TRBD2
CDR3 DNA: TGTGCCACCAGCAGAGCCCTAGCGGATTCCTACGAGCAGTACTTC
CDR3 protein: CATSRALADSYEQYF

J gene: TRBJ1-4
clone size: many
V gene: TRBV5-8
D gene: TRBD1
CDR3 DNA: TGTGCCAGCAGCTTAGGGACAGGGGCAACTAATGAAAAACTGTTTTTT
CDR3 protein: CASSLGTGATNEKLFF

J gene: TRBJ2-7
clone size: once
V gene: TRBV24-1
D gene: TRBD1
CDR3 DNA: TGTGCCACCAGTGAAGGGACAGGGGGGGCGTACGAGCAGTACTTC
CDR3 protein: CATSEGTGGAYEQYF

J gene: TRBJ2-2
clone size: -
V gene: TRBV2
D gene: TRBD2
CDR3 DNA: TGTGCCAGCAGTGCACTGGTAGCGGGGTCCGGGGAGCTGTTTTTT
CDR3 protein: CASSALVAGSGELFF

J gene: TRBJ2-5
clone size: -
V gene: TRBV7-2
D gene: -
CDR3 DNA: TGTGCCAGCAGCTTAGGTGGGACAATCCAAGAGACCCAGTACTTC
CDR3 protein: CASSLGGTIQETQYF

J gene: TRBJ1-2
clone size: -
V gene: TRBV27
D gene: -
CDR3 DNA: TGTGCCAGCAGTCCCCTCCCGGTCGATCGCTACACCTTC
CDR3 protein: CASSPLPVDRYTF

J gene: TRBJ1-2
clone size: -
V gene: TRBV11-2
D gene: -
CDR3 DNA: TGTGCCAGCAGCTCTACTTCGGGGGGCGCCGGTGGCTACACCTTC
CDR3 protein: CASSSTSGGAGGYTF

J gene: TRBJ1-2
clone size: few
V gene: TRBV5-6
D gene: -
CDR3 DNA: TGTGCCAGCAGCTTGGGAGGAGATAAGGTCCTCTATGGCTACACCTTC
CDR3 protein: CASSLGGDKVLYGYTF

J gene: TRBJ1-1
clone size: -
V gene: TRBV6-5
D gene: TRBD1
CDR3 DNA: TGTGCCAGCAGTCCACCTCGGACAGGCGAAGAAGCTTTCTTT
CDR3 protein: CASSPPRTGEEAFF

J gene: TRBJ2-5
clone size: -
V gene: TRBV19
D gene: TRBD2
CDR3 DNA: TGTGCCAGTAGTCTCGGGGGGGGCGAAGAGACCCAGTACTTC
CDR3 protein: CASSLGGGEETQYF

J gene: TRBJ2-1
clone size: few
V gene: TRBV7-3
D gene: TRBD2
CDR3 DNA: TGTGCCAGCAGCTTAAGTAGCGGGAGGTACAATGAGCAGTTCTTC
CDR3 protein: CASSLSSGRYNEQFF

J gene: TRBJ1-2
clone size: -
V gene: TRBV7-8
D gene: -
CDR3 DNA: TGTGCCAGCAGCTATCTCTCAGGAGGGGTTGGGGGCTACACCTTC
CDR3 protein: CASSYLSGGVGGYTF

J gene: TRBJ1-1
clone size: -
V gene: TRBV6-1
D gene: -
CDR3 DNA: TGTGCCAGCAGTGAGGAGGGGCGGGAGACTGAAGCTTTCTTT
CDR3 protein: CASSEEGRETEAFF

J gene: TRBJ2-1
clone size: -
V gene: TRBV5-4
D gene: -
CDR3 DNA: TGTGCCAGCAGCCGACCAGGATTATCCTACAATGAGCAGTTCTTC
CDR3 protein: CASSRPGLSYNEQFF

J gene: TRBJ2-7
clone size: -
V gene: TRBV4-2
D gene: TRBD2
CDR3 DNA: TGTGCCAGCAGCCAAGTGGGGAGGGGCAGCTCCTACGAGCAGTACTTC
CDR3 protein: CASSQVGRGSSYEQYF

J gene: TRBJ2-1
clone size: -
V gene: TRBV9
D gene: TRBD2
CDR3 DNA: TGTGCCAGCAGCGTCGGCGGGGGGGACAATGAGCAGTTCTTC
CDR3 protein: CASSVGGGDNEQFF

J gene: TRBJ2-3
clone size: -
V gene: TRBV7-7
D gene: -
CDR3 DNA: TGTGCCAGCAGCCGCCTGGACAGCAGCACAGATACGCAGTATTTT
CDR3 protein: CASSRLDSSTDTQYF

J gene: TRBJ2-7
clone size: once
V gene: TRBV19
D gene: TRBD2
CDR3 DNA: TGTGCCAGGCAATCTGGTCAACAGCGGGACTGGGACGAGCAGTACTTC
CDR3 protein: CARQSGQQRDWDEQYF

J gene: TRBJ2-1
clone size: -
V gene: TRBV24-1
D gene: -
CDR3 DNA: TGTGCCACCAGTGACCCCACAAGAGGCCCAGAGGTGCAGTTCTTC
CDR3 protein: CATSDPTRGPEVQFF

J gene: TRBJ1-5
clone size: -
V gene: TRBV12-3/TRBV12-4
D gene: -
CDR3 DNA: TGTGCCAGCACAGGGAATAGCAATCAGCCCCAGCATTTT
CDR3 protein: CASTGNSNQPQHF

J gene: TRBJ1-1
clone size: -
V gene: TRBV13
D gene: TRBD1
CDR3 DNA: TGTGCCAGCAAGGCAGGGGGCTTGAACACTGAAGCTTTCTTT
CDR3 protein: CASKAGGLNTEAFF

J gene: TRBJ2-5
clone size: -
V gene: TRBV14
D gene: -
CDR3 DNA: TGTGCCAGCAGCCAAGTACGGGGGGCGGGGGCCCAGTACTTC
CDR3 protein: CASSQVRGAGAQYF

J gene: TRBJ2-4
clone size: once
V gene: TRBV7-2
D gene: -
CDR3 DNA: TGTGCCAGCAGCTTGGGCTCTGGGTACGGGGACATTCAGTACTTC
CDR3 protein: CASSLGSGYGDIQYF

J gene: TRBJ2-5
clone size: once
V gene: TRBV11-2
D gene: TRBD2
CDR3 DNA: TGTGCCAGCAGCTTAGCGAGACTAGCGGGGCAAGAGACCCAGTACTTC
CDR3 protein: CASSLARLAGQETQYF

J gene: TRBJ1-6
clone size: once
V gene: TRBV6-5
D gene: -
CDR3 DNA: TGTGCCAGCAGTTACCAGAGAGGCTATAATTCACCCCTCCACTTT
CDR3 protein: CASSYQRGYNSPLHF

J gene: TRBJ2-7
clone size: -
V gene: TRBV14
D gene: -
CDR3 DNA: TGTGCCAGCAGCCAAGATTATATGGGCTTCTACGAGCAGTACTTC
CDR3 protein: CASSQDYMGFYEQYF

J gene: TRBJ1-1
clone size: once
V gene: TRBV2
D gene: -
CDR3 DNA: TGTGCCAGCAGTCGTGGGCAGGTAAACACTGAAGCTTTCTTT
CDR3 protein: CASSRGQVNTEAFF

J gene: TRBJ1-1
clone size: -
V gene: TRBV6-5
D gene: TRBD1
CDR3 DNA: TGTGCCAGCAGATCCGGGACAGGTTTTGAAGCTTTCTTT
CDR3 protein: CASRSGTGFEAFF

J gene: TRBJ1-1
clone size: -
V gene: TRBV24-1
D gene: TRBD1
CDR3 DNA: TGTGCCACCAGTGGCGGACAGGGACATACCGACGAAGCTTTCTTT
CDR3 protein: CATSGGQGHTDEAFF

J gene: TRBJ1-1
clone size: -
V gene: TRBV7-9
D gene: TRBD1
CDR3 DNA: TGTGCCAGCAGCTTGCGGGACAGGGAGACTGAAGCTTTCTTT
CDR3 protein: CASSLRDRETEAFF

J gene: TRBJ2-1
clone size: -
V gene: TRBV27
D gene: TRBD2
CDR3 DNA: TGTGCCAGCAGTCGGACTAGCGGGAGTGTATTCAATGAGCAGTTCTTC
CDR3 protein: CASSRTSGSVFNEQFF

J gene: TRBJ2-5
clone size: -
V gene: TRBV30
D gene: TRBD1
CDR3 DNA: TGTGCCTGGAGTAGAGGGGACAGTCAAGAGACCCAGTACTTC
CDR3 protein: CAWSRGDSQETQYF

J gene: TRBJ1-6
clone size: -
V gene: TRBV28
D gene: TRBD1
CDR3 DNA: TGTGCCAGCAGTTTTGGGACAGGCGCAATCTATAATTCACCCCTCCACTTT
CDR3 protein: CASSFGTGAIYNSPLHF

J gene: TRBJ2-1
clone size: -
V gene: TRBV9
D gene: -
CDR3 DNA: TGTGCCAGCAGCGAAACAGGGCGCTCCTACAATGAGCAGTTCTTC
CDR3 protein: CASSETGRSYNEQFF

J gene: TRBJ2-5
clone size: -
V gene: TRBV7-6
D gene: -
CDR3 DNA: TGTGCCAGCAGCTTCCGATACGGGAAGAAAGAGACCCAGTACTTC
CDR3 protein: CASSFRYGKKETQYF

J gene: TRBJ2-1
clone size: -
V gene: TRBV27
D gene: TRBD2
CDR3 DNA: TGTGCCAGCACAATGACTCTAGCGGTAGGGAATGAGCAGTTCTTC
CDR3 protein: CASTMTLAVGNEQFF